Presented here are 10 T cell receptor beta chains from one specimen sequenced in a study of blood T cell repertoires in COVID-19. TCRdb's table, derived via immunoSEQ multiplex PCR, lists solely in-frame clones and lacks some. The data show around 130,000 clones, with 70% to 85% seen just once and approximately 18% held by the top ten. The material sequenced was peripheral blood. The receptors were sampled from a woman aged 80 or over with acute or convalescent COVID-19.

This chain links TRBV2 with TRBJ1-2, with 8 nucleotides matching TRBD1. Trimming removed 6 bases from V and 8 bases from J; junction bases left unmatched: 8. CDR1 and CDR2 from the germline V gene are SNHLY and FYNNEI. This CDR3 region has 13 residues. This chain's CDR3 is CASSTDRGRGYTF. For the CDR3, the DNA is TGTGCCAGCAGCACCGACAGGGGTAGGGGCTACACCTTC.

This clone came up a few times. The chain employs TRBV6-6 and TRBJ1-2, with TRBD1 matching 9 bases. J was trimmed by 4 bases and V by 2 bases; bases with no gene match: 5. The germline V gene has CDR1 MNHNY and CDR2 SVGAGI (reference sequence). This CDR3 is 15 amino acids long. CDR3 coding DNA: TGTGCCAGCAGTTACGGGACAGGGAATTCCTATGGCTACACCTTC. The encoded protein is CASSYGTGNSYGYTF.

This clone was seen only a few times. This CDR3 reads CASSLAGGAGDEKLFF. CDR3 DNA sequence: TGCGCCAGCAGCTTGGCTGGTGGGGCGGGGGATGAAAAACTGTTTTTT. The J gene is TRBJ1-4, the V gene TRBV5-1, with D perhaps matching TRBD1 (5 bases). CDR3 size: 16 residues. CDR1 SGHRS and CDR2 YFSETQ come from the germline V gene. The V gene lost 0 bases and the J gene lost 6 bases, with 15 bases spanning the gap.

This chain connects TRBV9 to TRBJ2-7; 9 nucleotides match TRBD1. Germline trimming cut 0 bases from V and 1 base from J; bases unmatched to any gene: 2. The germline V gene encodes CDR1 SGDLS and CDR2 YYNGEE. The length of the CDR3 is 15 residues. The CDR3 loop reads CASSVGTGVSYEQYF. As DNA, the CDR3 is TGTGCCAGCAGCGTAGGGACAGGGGTATCCTACGAGCAGTACTTC.

This chain uses TRBV2 with TRBJ2-2, with 12 bases lining up with TRBD2. Germline V CDR1 and CDR2: SNHLY, FYNNEI. With 7 bases clipped from V and 6 bases from J, the junction kept 24 bases outside the gene matches. The CDR3 totals 21 residues. Here the CDR3 DNA reads TGTGCCAGCAAAAAAATAGCGGGACTAGCGGGTAAAGTTTTCGAGGCCGGGGAGCTGTTTTTT. Its protein is CASKKIAGLAGKVFEAGELFF.

The chain has TRBV2 and TRBJ1-2; D unresolved. CDR1 SNHLY and CDR2 FYNNEI come from the germline V gene. V dropped 7 bases and J dropped 2 bases, with 11 bases sitting between them. The CDR3 is 13 residues long. This CDR3 is CASNRPGNYGYTF. CDR3 DNA sequence: TGTGCCAGCAATCGCCCAGGAAACTATGGCTACACCTTC.

The rearrangement uses TRBV29-1 and TRBJ2-7; 11 nucleotides match TRBD2. V dropped 1 base and J dropped 1; count of bases not matched to a gene: 0. CDR3 length: 14 amino acids. Germline CDR1 reads SQVTM; CDR2 reads ANQGSEA. CDR3 DNA sequence: TGCAGCGTTGAAGCTAGCGGGGGGTCCTACGAGCAGTACTTC. Translation gives CSVEASGGSYEQYF.

This chain joins TRBV4-1 and TRBJ1-2, with TRBD1 identical over 7 bases. Trimming removed 1 base from V and 4 bases from J; junction bases left unmatched: 9. This CDR3 is built from 16 residues. Per germline, CDR1 MGHRA and CDR2 YSYEKL. CDR3 loop: CASSQGPGQEPYGYTF. The CDR3 DNA follows: TGCGCCAGCAGCCAAGGTCCTGGACAGGAGCCCTATGGCTACACCTTC.

This clone appeared a few times. The chain is built from TRBV27 and TRBJ2-1, with 7 bases matching TRBD2. Germline V gene lookup returns CDR1 MNHEY and CDR2 SMNVEV (reference sequence). The V gene end was trimmed by 6 bases and the J gene end by 4 bases; junction bases not matched to a gene: 9. There are 15 residues in the CDR3. This CDR3 is CASRLAGGGYNEQFF. The CDR3 DNA follows: TGTGCCAGCAGGCTCGCTGGGGGGGGGTACAATGAGCAGTTCTTC.

This clone was detected only once. The chain uses TRBV7-8 and TRBJ2-1; TRBD2 matches 10 bases. Germline assignment: CDR1 SGHVS and CDR2 FQNEAQ. The CDR3 covers 14 residues. V lost 2 bases, J lost 9 bases, and 4 bases stayed unmatched. CDR3 residues: CASSLIAGGIEQFF. The CDR3 DNA reads as TGTGCCAGCAGCTTAATAGCGGGAGGCATTGAGCAGTTCTTC.